This TCR beta chain was sequenced during a study of blood T cells in healthy people across ages. Per germline, CDR1 SQVTM and CDR2 ANQGSEA. The V gene end was trimmed by 4 bases and the J gene end by 2 bases; junction bases not matched to a gene: 7. The CDR3 spans 14 residues. Study-wide points: More naive CD4+ cells and higher diversity were found in long-lived than in aged donors.

Comment on this clonotype: Its antigen is as yet unknown.

The authors ran a second PCR of 7 to 11 cycles using a sample-barcoded 5' primer and a J-beta primer mix. Every sample gave at least 2.5 million paired-end reads containing CDR3. A single record per CDR3 protein comes from TCRdb applying MiXCR to the 5' RACE reads. The sample has under 2 million distinct CDR3 sequences, almost 35% seen once; the top ten hold about 11%. The receptor was isolated from a woman in her twenties or thirties in good health. V gene TRBV29-1 combines with J gene TRBJ2-7; TRBD1 agrees at 8 bases. The specimen was blood. The CDR3 region is CSVGFGQGPYEQYF. CDR3 bases: TGCAGCGTTGGGTTCGGACAGGGACCCTACGAGCAGTACTTC.